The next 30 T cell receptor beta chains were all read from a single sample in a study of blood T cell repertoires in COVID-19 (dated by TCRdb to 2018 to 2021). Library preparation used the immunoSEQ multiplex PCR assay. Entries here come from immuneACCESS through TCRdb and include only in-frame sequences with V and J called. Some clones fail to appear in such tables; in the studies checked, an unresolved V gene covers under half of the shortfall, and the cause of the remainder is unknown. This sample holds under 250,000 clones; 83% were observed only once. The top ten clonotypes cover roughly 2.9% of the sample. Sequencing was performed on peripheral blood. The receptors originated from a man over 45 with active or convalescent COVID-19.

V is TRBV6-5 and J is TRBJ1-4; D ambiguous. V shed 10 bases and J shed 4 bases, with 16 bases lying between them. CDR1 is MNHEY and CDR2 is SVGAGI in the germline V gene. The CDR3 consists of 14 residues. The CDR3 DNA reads TGTGCCACCCCCCGAGGGCCGGGTAATGAAAAACTGTTTTTT. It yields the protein CATPRGPGNEKLFF.

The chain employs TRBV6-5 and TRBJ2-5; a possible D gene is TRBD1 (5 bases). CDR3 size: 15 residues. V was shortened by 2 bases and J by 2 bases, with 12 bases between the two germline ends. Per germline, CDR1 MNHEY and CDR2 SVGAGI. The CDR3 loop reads CASSYAGHWQETQYF. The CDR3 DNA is TGTGCCAGCAGTTACGCAGGACATTGGCAAGAGACCCAGTACTTC.

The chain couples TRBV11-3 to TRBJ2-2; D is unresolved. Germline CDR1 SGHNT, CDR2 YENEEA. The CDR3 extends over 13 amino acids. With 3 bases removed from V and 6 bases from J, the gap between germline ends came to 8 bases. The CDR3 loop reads CASSFDWSGELFF. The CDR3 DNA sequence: TGTGCCAGCAGCTTTGACTGGTCCGGGGAGCTGTTTTTT.

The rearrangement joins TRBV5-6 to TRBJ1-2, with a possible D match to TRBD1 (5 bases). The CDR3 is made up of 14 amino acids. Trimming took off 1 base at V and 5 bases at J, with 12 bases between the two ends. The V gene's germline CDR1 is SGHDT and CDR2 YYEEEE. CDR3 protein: CASSLKGAVYGYTF. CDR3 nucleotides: TGTGCCAGCAGCTTGAAAGGGGCTGTATATGGCTACACCTTC. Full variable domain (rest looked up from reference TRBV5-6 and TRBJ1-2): DAGVTQSPTHLIKTRGQQVTLRCSPKSGHDTVSWYQQALGQGPQFIFQYYEEEERQRGNFPDRFSGHQFPNYSSELNVNALLLGDSALYLCASSLKGAVYGYTFGSGTRLTVV.

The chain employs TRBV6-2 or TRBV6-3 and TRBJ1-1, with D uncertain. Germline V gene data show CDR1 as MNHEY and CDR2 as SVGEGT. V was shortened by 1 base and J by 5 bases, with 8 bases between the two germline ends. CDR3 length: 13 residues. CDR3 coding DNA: TGTGCCAGCAGTTACTTCAGTGAAACTGAAGCTTTCTTT. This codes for CASSYFSETEAFF.

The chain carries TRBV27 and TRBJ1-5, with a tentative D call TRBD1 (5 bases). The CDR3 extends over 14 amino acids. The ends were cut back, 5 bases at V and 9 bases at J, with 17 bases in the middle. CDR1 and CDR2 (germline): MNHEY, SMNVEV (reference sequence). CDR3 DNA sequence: TGTGCCAGCAGTCCTGTACAGGCCCAGTGGCCCCAGCATTTT. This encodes CASSPVQAQWPQHF.

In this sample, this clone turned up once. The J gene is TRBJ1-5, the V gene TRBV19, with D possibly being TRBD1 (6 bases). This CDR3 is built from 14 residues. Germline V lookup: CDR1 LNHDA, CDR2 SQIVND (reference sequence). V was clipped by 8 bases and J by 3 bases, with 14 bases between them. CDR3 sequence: CASQAAGANQPQHF. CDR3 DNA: TGTGCCAGTCAAGCGGCAGGGGCCAATCAGCCCCAGCATTTT.

CDR3 loop: CASSKGREPNYGYTF. Written as DNA, the CDR3 is TGTGCCAGCAGCAAAGGCAGGGAACCTAACTATGGCTACACCTTC. This chain links TRBV21-1 with TRBJ1-2; TRBD1, the D gene given by the table, was not confirmed from the DNA. TRBV21-1 is designated a pseudogene. The CDR3 totals 15 residues.

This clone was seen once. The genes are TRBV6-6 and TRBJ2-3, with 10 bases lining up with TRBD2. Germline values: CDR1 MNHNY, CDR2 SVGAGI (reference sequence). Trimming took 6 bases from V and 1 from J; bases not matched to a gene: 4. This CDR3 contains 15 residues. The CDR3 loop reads CASRVAGGRTDTQYF. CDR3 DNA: TGTGCCAGCAGGGTAGCGGGAGGCCGCACAGATACGCAGTATTTT.

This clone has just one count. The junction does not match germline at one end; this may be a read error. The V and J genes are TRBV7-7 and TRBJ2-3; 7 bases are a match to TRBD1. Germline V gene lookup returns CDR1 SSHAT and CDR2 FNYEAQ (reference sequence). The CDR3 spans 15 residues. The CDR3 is CASSLVGGGADTQYF. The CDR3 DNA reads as TGTGCTAGCAGCTTAGTAGGGGGCGGCGCAGATACGCAGTATTTT.

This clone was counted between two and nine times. The chain's CDR3 is CASSQTRTSGGIEAFF. The CDR3 coding sequence is TGTGCCAGCAGCCAAACAAGAACCTCAGGGGGCATTGAAGCTTTCTTT. The rearrangement uses TRBV3-1 (or the pseudogene TRBV3-2) and TRBJ1-1; 8 bases line up with TRBD1. CDR1 is LGHDT, CDR2 YNNKEL, per germline (reference sequence). The length of the CDR3 is 16 residues. V was pared by 2 bases and J by 7 bases, with 12 bases of the junction left unmatched.

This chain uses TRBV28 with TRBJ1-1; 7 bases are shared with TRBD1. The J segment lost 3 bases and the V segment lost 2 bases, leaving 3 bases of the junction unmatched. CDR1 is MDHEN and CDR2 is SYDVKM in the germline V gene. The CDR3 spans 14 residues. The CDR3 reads CASSLPQGYTEAFF. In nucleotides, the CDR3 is TGTGCCAGCAGTTTACCACAGGGGTACACTGAAGCTTTCTTT.

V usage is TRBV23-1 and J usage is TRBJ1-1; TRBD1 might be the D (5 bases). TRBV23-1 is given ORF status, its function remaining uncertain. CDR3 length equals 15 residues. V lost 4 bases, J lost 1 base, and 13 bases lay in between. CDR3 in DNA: TGCGCCAGCAGTCGGCAGGGTGATCGGAACACTGAAGCTTTCTTT. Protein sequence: CASSRQGDRNTEAFF.

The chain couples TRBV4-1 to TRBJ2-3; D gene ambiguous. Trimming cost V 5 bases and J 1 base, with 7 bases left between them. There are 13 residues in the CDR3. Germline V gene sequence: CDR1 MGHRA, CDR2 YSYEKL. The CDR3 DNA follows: TGCGCCAGCAGCTTACGGGGCACAGATACGCAGTATTTT. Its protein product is CASSLRGTDTQYF.

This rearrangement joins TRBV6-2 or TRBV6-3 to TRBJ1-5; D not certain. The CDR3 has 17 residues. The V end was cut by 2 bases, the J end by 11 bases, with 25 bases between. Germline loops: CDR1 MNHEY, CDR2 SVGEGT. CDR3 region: CASSYGAGPPSQWAQHF. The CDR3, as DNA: TGTGCCAGCAGTTACGGCGCGGGTCCCCCCTCTCAATGGGCCCAGCATTTT.

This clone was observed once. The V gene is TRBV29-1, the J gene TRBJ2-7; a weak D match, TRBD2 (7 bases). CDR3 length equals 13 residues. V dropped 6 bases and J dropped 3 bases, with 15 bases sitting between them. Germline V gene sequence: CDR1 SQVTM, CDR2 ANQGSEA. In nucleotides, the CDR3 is TGCAGCGTGGCTTCGAGGGGGGGCTACGAGCAGTACTTC. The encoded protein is CSVASRGGYEQYF.

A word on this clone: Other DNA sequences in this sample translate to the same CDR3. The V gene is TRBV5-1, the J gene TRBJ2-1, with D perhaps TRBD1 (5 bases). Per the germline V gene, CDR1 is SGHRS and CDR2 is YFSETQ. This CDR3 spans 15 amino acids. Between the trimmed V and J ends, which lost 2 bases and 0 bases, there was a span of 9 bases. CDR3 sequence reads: CASSLAGSSYNEQFF. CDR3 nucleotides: TGCGCCAGCAGCTTAGCAGGGTCCTCCTACAATGAGCAGTTCTTC.

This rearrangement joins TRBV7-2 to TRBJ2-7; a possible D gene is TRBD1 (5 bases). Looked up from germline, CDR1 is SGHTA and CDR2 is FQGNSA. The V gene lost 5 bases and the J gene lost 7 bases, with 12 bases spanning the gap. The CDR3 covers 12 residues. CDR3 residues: CASSPRAREQYF. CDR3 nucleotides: TGTGCCAGCAGCCCCAGGGCCAGGGAGCAGTACTTC.

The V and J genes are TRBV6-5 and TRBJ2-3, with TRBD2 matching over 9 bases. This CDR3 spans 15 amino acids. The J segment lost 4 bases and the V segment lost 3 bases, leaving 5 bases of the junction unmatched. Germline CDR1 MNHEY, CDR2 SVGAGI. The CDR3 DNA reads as TGTGCCAGCAGTTATAGCGGGAGATCCCCAGATACGCAGTATTTT. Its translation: CASSYSGRSPDTQYF.

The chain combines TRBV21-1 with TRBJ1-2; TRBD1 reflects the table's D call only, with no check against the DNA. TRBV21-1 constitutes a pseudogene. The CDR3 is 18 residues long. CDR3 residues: CASIDKGRGGTKDYGYTF. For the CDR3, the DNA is TGTGCCAGCATTGACAAGGGCAGGGGTGGCACCAAAGACTATGGCTACACCTTC.

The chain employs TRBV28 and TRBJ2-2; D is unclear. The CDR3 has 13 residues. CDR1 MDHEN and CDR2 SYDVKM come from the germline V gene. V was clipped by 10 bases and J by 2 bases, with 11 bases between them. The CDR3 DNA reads TGTGCCATTGGGCAGGAAAACACCGGGGAGCTGTTTTTT. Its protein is CAIGQENTGELFF.

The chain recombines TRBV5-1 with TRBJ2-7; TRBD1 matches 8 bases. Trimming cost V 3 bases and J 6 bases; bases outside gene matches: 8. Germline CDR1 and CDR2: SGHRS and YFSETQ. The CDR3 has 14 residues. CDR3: CASSSLRQGAEQYF. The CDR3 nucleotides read TGCGCCAGCAGCTCCTTAAGGCAGGGGGCCGAGCAGTACTTC. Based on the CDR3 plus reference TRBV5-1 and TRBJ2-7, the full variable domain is KAGVTQTPRYLIKTRGQQVTLSCSPISGHRSVSWYQQTPGQGLQFLFEYFSETQRNKGNFPGRFSGRQFSNSRSEMNVSTLELGDSALYLCASSSLRQGAEQYFGPGTRLTVT.

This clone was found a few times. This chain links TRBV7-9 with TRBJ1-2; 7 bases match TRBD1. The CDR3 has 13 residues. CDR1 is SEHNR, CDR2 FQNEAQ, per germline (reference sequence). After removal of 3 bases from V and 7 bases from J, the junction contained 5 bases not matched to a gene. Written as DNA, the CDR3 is TGTGCCAGCAGCTTTCGAGGGGGCGGTGGCTACACCTTC. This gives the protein CASSFRGGGGYTF.

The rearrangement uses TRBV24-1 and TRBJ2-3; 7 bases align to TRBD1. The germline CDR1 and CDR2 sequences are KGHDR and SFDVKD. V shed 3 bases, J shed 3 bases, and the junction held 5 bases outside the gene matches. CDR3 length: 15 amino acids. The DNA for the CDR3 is TGTGCCACCAGTGATCCCGCGACAGGGACAGATACGCAGTATTTT. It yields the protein CATSDPATGTDTQYF.

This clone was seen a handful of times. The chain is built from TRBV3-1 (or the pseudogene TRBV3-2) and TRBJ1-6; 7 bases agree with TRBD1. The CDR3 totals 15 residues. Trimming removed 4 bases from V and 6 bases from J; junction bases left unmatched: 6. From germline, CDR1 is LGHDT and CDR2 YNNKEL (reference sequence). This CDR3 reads CASSRVQGSNSPLHF. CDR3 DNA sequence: TGTGCCAGCAGCCGGGTACAGGGGAGTAATTCACCCCTCCACTTT.

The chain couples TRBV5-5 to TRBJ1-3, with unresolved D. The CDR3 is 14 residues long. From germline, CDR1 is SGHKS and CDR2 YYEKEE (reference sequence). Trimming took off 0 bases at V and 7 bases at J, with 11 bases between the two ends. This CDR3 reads CASSLGLLINTIYF. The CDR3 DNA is TGTGCCAGCAGCTTGGGCTTACTGATTAACACCATATATTTT. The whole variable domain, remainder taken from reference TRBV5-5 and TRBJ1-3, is DAGVTQSPTHLIKTRGQQVTLRCSPISGHKSVSWYQQVLGQGPQFIFQYYEKEERGRGNFPDRFSARQFPNYSSELNVNALLLGDSALYLCASSLGLLINTIYFGEGSWLTVV.

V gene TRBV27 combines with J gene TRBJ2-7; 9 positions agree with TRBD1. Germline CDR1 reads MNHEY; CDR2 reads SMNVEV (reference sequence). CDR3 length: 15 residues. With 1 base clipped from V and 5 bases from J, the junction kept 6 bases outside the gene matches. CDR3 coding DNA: TGTGCCAGCAGTTTATGGGGGACAGGGCTGGACGAGCAGTACTTC. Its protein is CASSLWGTGLDEQYF.

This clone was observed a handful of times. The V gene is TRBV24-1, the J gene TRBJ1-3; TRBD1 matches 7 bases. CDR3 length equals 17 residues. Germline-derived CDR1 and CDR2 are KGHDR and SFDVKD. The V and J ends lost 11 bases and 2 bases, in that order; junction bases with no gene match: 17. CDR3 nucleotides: TGTGCCATCAGCGAGGCGGCCTCAGGGGGTCCTGGAAACACCATATATTTT. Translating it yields CAISEAASGGPGNTIYF.

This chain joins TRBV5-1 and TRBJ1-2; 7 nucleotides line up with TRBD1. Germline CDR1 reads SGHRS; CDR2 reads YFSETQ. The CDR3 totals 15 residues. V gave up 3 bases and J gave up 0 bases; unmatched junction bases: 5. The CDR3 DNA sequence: TGCGCCAGCAGCTATGGACAGGCCGCTAACTATGGCTACACCTTC. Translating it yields CASSYGQAANYGYTF.

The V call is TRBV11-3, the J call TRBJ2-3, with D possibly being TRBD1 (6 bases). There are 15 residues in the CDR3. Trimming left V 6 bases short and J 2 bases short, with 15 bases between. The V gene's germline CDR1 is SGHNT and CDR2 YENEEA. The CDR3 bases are TGTGCCAGCAGTAAACAGGGATTGGACACAGATACGCAGTATTTT. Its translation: CASSKQGLDTDTQYF.